The rows below give T cell receptor beta chains drawn from one sample of a study of T cell responses to AZD1222 COVID-19 vaccine. Method: immunoSEQ multiplex PCR; TCRdb's copy keeps in-frame clones and lacks some. This sample yields around 200,000 clones, of which more than 75% are seen a single time; more than 0.75% belongs to the top ten. The sequences come from peripheral blood, collected on day 0 of AZD1222 vaccination. The receptor source for this set is an adult in good health. Both conserved end residues are part of each CDR3. A D gene is named only where the DNA matches it firmly. Rows give clone size only sometimes, using once, few, many, or a class for an expanded clone.

d_call: NA; v_call: TRBV5-1; j_call: TRBJ2-7; clone_size: NA; cdr3_aa: CASSLAGGQPEQYF; cdr3_nt: TGCGCCAGCAGCTTGGCCGGAGGACAGCCCGAGCAGTACTTC
d_call: NA; v_call: TRBV6-5; j_call: TRBJ1-4; clone_size: NA; cdr3_aa: CASSYSQGFEKLFF; cdr3_nt: TGTGCCAGCAGTTACTCGCAGGGGTTTGAAAAACTGTTTTTT
d_call: NA; v_call: TRBV4-2; j_call: TRBJ2-7; clone_size: NA; cdr3_aa: CASSQDIRVQQYF; cdr3_nt: TGTGCCAGCAGCCAAGATATCAGGGTGCAGCAGTACTTC
d_call: TRBD1; v_call: TRBV7-2; j_call: TRBJ2-7; clone_size: NA; cdr3_aa: CASSLVQGGASSYEQYF; cdr3_nt: TGTGCCAGCAGCTTAGTACAGGGGGGAGCGAGCTCCTACGAGCAGTACTTC
d_call: NA; v_call: TRBV11-1; j_call: TRBJ1-5; clone_size: NA; cdr3_aa: CASSLERGAQQHF; cdr3_nt: TGTGCCAGCAGCTTAGAACGGGGGGCCCAGCAGCATTTT
d_call: NA; v_call: TRBV2; j_call: TRBJ2-3; clone_size: NA; cdr3_aa: CASSLLAGTDTQYF; cdr3_nt: TGTGCCAGCAGTCTGCTAGCCGGCACAGATACGCAGTATTTT
d_call: TRBD1; v_call: TRBV7-2; j_call: TRBJ1-3; clone_size: few; cdr3_aa: CASSLWTGEYTIYF; cdr3_nt: TGTGCCAGCAGCCTATGGACAGGGGAGTACACCATATATTTT
d_call: TRBD1; v_call: TRBV28; j_call: TRBJ1-1; clone_size: once; cdr3_aa: CASSPTGTGANTEAFF; cdr3_nt: TGTGCCAGCAGTCCTACCGGGACAGGGGCGAACACTGAAGCTTTCTTT
d_call: NA; v_call: TRBV27; j_call: TRBJ1-5; clone_size: few; cdr3_aa: CASSLSIGGPQHF; cdr3_nt: TGTGCCAGCAGTTTATCTATCGGGGGTCCCCAGCATTTT
d_call: TRBD2; v_call: TRBV6-5; j_call: TRBJ2-7; clone_size: NA; cdr3_aa: CASGAGGPYEQYF; cdr3_nt: TGTGCCAGCGGAGCGGGAGGTCCCTACGAGCAGTACTTC
d_call: TRBD1; v_call: TRBV28; j_call: TRBJ1-5; clone_size: few; cdr3_aa: CASSGRDRPYQPQHF; cdr3_nt: TGTGCCAGCAGTGGCCGGGACAGGCCGTATCAGCCCCAGCATTTT
d_call: NA; v_call: TRBV3-1/TRBV3-2; j_call: TRBJ1-2; clone_size: once; cdr3_aa: CASSQDEGGRRYGYTF; cdr3_nt: TGTGCCAGCAGCCAAGATGAGGGGGGGCGCCGGTATGGCTACACCTTC
d_call: NA; v_call: TRBV7-6; j_call: TRBJ2-7; clone_size: NA; cdr3_aa: CASSLSLAGYEQYF; cdr3_nt: TGTGCCAGCAGCTTATCCCTGGCCGGCTACGAGCAGTACTTC
d_call: NA; v_call: TRBV27; j_call: TRBJ1-2; clone_size: NA; cdr3_aa: CASSLSPRPLPRGYTF; cdr3_nt: TGTGCCAGCAGTCTCTCCCCTCGACCCCTTCCCCGTGGCTACACCTTC
d_call: TRBD2; v_call: TRBV6-5; j_call: TRBJ2-7; clone_size: NA; cdr3_aa: CASRHRLATFREQYF; cdr3_nt: TGTGCCAGCAGACATAGACTAGCCACCTTTCGCGAGCAGTACTTC
d_call: NA; v_call: TRBV4-3; j_call: TRBJ1-4; clone_size: NA; cdr3_aa: CASSQDSGRREKLFF; cdr3_nt: TGCGCCAGCAGCCAAGATTCCGGACGTAGGGAAAAACTGTTTTTT
d_call: NA; v_call: TRBV11-2; j_call: TRBJ1-1; clone_size: NA; cdr3_aa: CASSYGNTEAFF; cdr3_nt: TGTGCCAGCAGCTACGGTAACACTGAAGCTTTCTTT
d_call: TRBD1; v_call: TRBV4-3; j_call: TRBJ1-2; clone_size: once; cdr3_aa: CASSQEGAGTGYGYTF; cdr3_nt: TGCGCCAGCAGCCAAGAAGGGGCCGGGACAGGGTATGGCTACACCTTC
d_call: NA; v_call: TRBV7-8; j_call: TRBJ2-7; clone_size: NA; cdr3_aa: CASSSEGGTYEQYF; cdr3_nt: TGTGCCAGCAGCTCCGAGGGAGGCACATACGAGCAGTACTTC
d_call: NA; v_call: TRBV19; j_call: TRBJ1-1; clone_size: NA; cdr3_aa: CASKEGMNTEAFF; cdr3_nt: TGTGCCAGTAAGGAGGGGATGAACACTGAAGCTTTCTTT
d_call: NA; v_call: TRBV3-1/TRBV3-2; j_call: TRBJ1-5; clone_size: NA; cdr3_aa: CASSQTVNQPQHF; cdr3_nt: TGTGCCAGCAGCCAAACGGTTAATCAGCCCCAGCATTTT
d_call: NA; v_call: TRBV27; j_call: TRBJ1-2; clone_size: few; cdr3_aa: CASSTKQTAHYGYTF; cdr3_nt: TGTGCCAGCAGTACCAAACAGACCGCCCACTATGGCTACACCTTC
d_call: NA; v_call: TRBV9; j_call: TRBJ2-5; clone_size: NA; cdr3_aa: CASSVVGQVQETQYF; cdr3_nt: TGTGCCAGCAGCGTAGTGGGACAAGTTCAAGAGACCCAGTACTTC
d_call: TRBD1; v_call: TRBV6-1; j_call: TRBJ2-5; clone_size: NA; cdr3_aa: CASSLGQGEGETQYF; cdr3_nt: TGTGCCAGCAGTTTAGGACAGGGGGAGGGGGAGACCCAGTACTTC
d_call: TRBD2; v_call: TRBV20-1; j_call: TRBJ2-1; clone_size: NA; cdr3_aa: CSASRTSGGAGEQFF; cdr3_nt: TGCAGTGCTAGTAGGACTAGCGGGGGGGCGGGTGAGCAGTTCTTC
d_call: TRBD1; v_call: TRBV7-2; j_call: TRBJ2-3; clone_size: NA; cdr3_aa: CASSFRGQTGGLGDTQYF; cdr3_nt: TGTGCCAGCAGCTTTCGGGGCCAAACAGGGGGTCTGGGGGATACGCAGTATTTT
d_call: NA; v_call: TRBV24-1; j_call: TRBJ2-2; clone_size: NA; cdr3_aa: CATSEETRTGELFF; cdr3_nt: TGTGCCACCAGTGAAGAGACTAGAACCGGGGAGCTGTTTTTT
d_call: TRBD2; v_call: TRBV7-2; j_call: TRBJ2-5; clone_size: NA; cdr3_aa: CASSLDLAGGRRETQYF; cdr3_nt: TGTGCCAGCAGCTTAGATCTTGCGGGGGGGCGAAGAGAGACCCAGTACTTC
d_call: TRBD2; v_call: TRBV5-1; j_call: TRBJ2-1; clone_size: few; cdr3_aa: CASIEGLADNEQFF; cdr3_nt: TGCGCCAGCATCGAAGGACTAGCGGACAATGAGCAGTTCTTC
d_call: NA; v_call: TRBV3-1/TRBV3-2; j_call: TRBJ2-1; clone_size: NA; cdr3_aa: CASSQLLYNEQFF; cdr3_nt: TGTGCCAGCAGCCAATTATTGTACAATGAGCAGTTCTTC
d_call: TRBD1; v_call: TRBV25-1; j_call: TRBJ1-4; clone_size: NA; cdr3_aa: CASSGRGPYNEKLFF; cdr3_nt: TGTGCCAGCAGTGGCAGGGGGCCTTATAATGAAAAACTGTTTTTT
d_call: NA; v_call: TRBV5-4; j_call: TRBJ1-2; clone_size: NA; cdr3_aa: CASSLDRENGYTF; cdr3_nt: TGTGCCAGCAGCTTGGACAGGGAGAATGGCTACACCTTC
d_call: NA; v_call: TRBV11-2; j_call: TRBJ2-2; clone_size: NA; cdr3_aa: CASSHPRAGIAGELFF; cdr3_nt: TGTGCCAGCAGCCACCCCCGGGCAGGTATCGCCGGGGAGCTGTTTTTT